These 31 T cell receptor beta chains came from one sample sequenced in a study of T cells after yellow fever vaccination. TCRdb used MiXCR to reprocess the 5' RACE reads, holding one entry per CDR3 protein. The sample carries about 340,000 distinct CDR3 sequences, approximately 12% recorded once. The starting material was CD4+ T cells sorted from PBMCs, obtained 15 days after the yellow fever booster vaccination. All receptors derive from a man between 18 and 29 years old who received the YFV17D yellow fever vaccine.

V usage is TRBV10-3 and J usage is TRBJ1-1; 7 bases are shared with TRBD1. Per germline, CDR1 ENHRY and CDR2 SYGVKD. The CDR3 contains 11 residues. Unmatched junction bases numbered 4, after V lost 4 bases and J lost 11 bases. CDR3 DNA: TGTGCCATCAGTGGACAGGGTGAGGCTTTCTTT. Protein sequence: CAISGQGEAFF.

This sequence joins TRBV19 and TRBJ1-1; D gene unclear. CDR3 length: 15 residues. The germline V gene encodes CDR1 LNHDA and CDR2 SQIVND (reference sequence). V lost 3 bases and J 6 bases, leaving 17 bases between the germline ends. CDR3 DNA sequence: TGTGCCAGTAGTATGCTGGTCGGGGAAGTTCCTGAAGCTTTCTTT. Protein product: CASSMLVGEVPEAFF.

In nucleotides, the CDR3 is TGTGCCAGCAGCCACGCGGGGCCTGACGAAAAACTGTTTTTT. This gives the protein CASSHAGPDEKLFF. The genes are TRBV6-5 and TRBJ1-4, with a tentative D call TRBD1 (5 bases). Germline CDR1 reads MNHEY; CDR2 reads SVGAGI. This CDR3 has 14 residues. V gave up 6 bases and J gave up 8 bases, with 16 bases separating them.

This chain uses TRBV7-6 with TRBJ1-4, with D unclear. The CDR3 loop spans 13 amino acids. From germline, CDR1 is SGHVS and CDR2 FNYEAQ. Trimming removed 2 bases at V and 7 bases at J, with 8 bases between. CDR3 loop: CASSLNRVEKLFF. For the CDR3, the DNA is TGTGCCAGCAGCTTAAATCGGGTTGAAAAACTGTTTTTT.

The chain is built from TRBV4-2 and TRBJ2-5; 9 bases are shared with TRBD2. The trim removed 2 bases at V and 5 bases at J, leaving 12 bases unmatched. This CDR3 has 17 residues. Germline values: CDR1 LGHNA, CDR2 YNFKEQ. CDR3 in amino acids: CASSQSRSGGGEETQYF. CDR3 nucleotides: TGTGCCAGCAGCCAATCTCGCTCTGGCGGGGGGGAGGAGACCCAGTACTTC.

The J gene is TRBJ2-3, the V gene TRBV7-2; 10 bases agree with TRBD1. The germline gives CDR1 SGHTA, CDR2 FQGNSA. The V segment lost 1 base and the J segment 7 bases; nucleotides outside the gene matches: 8. The CDR3 length is 16 residues. The CDR3 reads CASSLVGTGASNTQYF. CDR3 DNA sequence: TGTGCCAGCAGCTTAGTAGGGACAGGGGCGTCAAATACGCAGTATTTT.

The chain couples TRBV5-1 to TRBJ2-2; D possibly corresponds to TRBD2 (6 bases). Germline V gives CDR1 SGHRS, CDR2 YFSETQ. The V end lost 1 base, the J end lost 7 bases, and 11 bases lay between the germline ends. The CDR3 has 14 residues. The CDR3 DNA reads TGCGCCAGCAGCTTGCGCGGGGAGGTCGGGGAGCTGTTTTTT. It translates to CASSLRGEVGELFF.

The genes are TRBV6-5 and TRBJ1-2; 9 bases are a match to TRBD1. The CDR3 has 13 amino acids. Germline V lookup: CDR1 MNHEY, CDR2 SVGAGI. V lost 2 bases, J lost 7 bases, and 2 bases stayed unmatched. In DNA form, the CDR3 reads TGTGCCAGCAGTTACGAGGACAGGGGTGGCTACACCTTC. It yields the protein CASSYEDRGGYTF.

This clonotype was counted between two and nine times. The rearrangement uses TRBV24-1 and TRBJ1-1; perhaps TRBD1 as D (5 bases). The V end lost 11 bases, the J end lost 7 bases, and 16 bases lay between the germline ends. CDR1 and CDR2 from the germline V gene are KGHDR and SFDVKD. This CDR3 has 12 residues. CDR3 protein: CASSTGRLEAFF. The CDR3 coding sequence is TGTGCCAGCTCAACAGGACGGCTTGAAGCTTTCTTT.

This chain links TRBV5-5 with TRBJ1-3; possibly TRBD1 for D (5 bases). V dropped 4 bases and J dropped 0 bases, with 17 bases sitting between them. Looked up from germline, CDR1 is SGHKS and CDR2 is YYEKEE (reference sequence). This CDR3 has 17 amino acids. The CDR3 bases are TGTGCCAGCAGCCCACTTACAGGCCCGATCTCTGGAAACACCATATATTTT. This codes for CASSPLTGPISGNTIYF.

This clonotype was counted at least ten times. The chain recombines TRBV11-2 with TRBJ2-1; 10 positions agree with TRBD2. This CDR3 spans 15 amino acids. The germline gives CDR1 SGHAT, CDR2 FQNNGV. After removal of 3 bases from V and 3 bases from J, the junction contained 2 bases not matched to a gene. The CDR3 DNA reads as TGTGCCAGCAGCTTCGGACTAGCGGACTACAATGAGCAGTTCTTC. Protein: CASSFGLADYNEQFF.

This clonotype has just a few counts. CDR3 DNA sequence: TGTGCCAGCAGCCAAAATCAGGGGTTGGGTGAGCAGTTCTTC. This sequence encodes CASSQNQGLGEQFF. The genes are TRBV7-2 and TRBJ2-1, with a tentative D call TRBD1 (6 bases). Germline V CDR1 and CDR2: SGHTA, FQGNSA. Trimming cost V 5 bases and J 9 bases, with 17 bases left between them. The CDR3 runs 14 residues.

There are many counts of this clonotype. The chain joins TRBV6-5 to TRBJ1-6, with TRBD1 identical over 7 bases. The CDR3 extends over 15 amino acids. From germline, CDR1 is MNHEY and CDR2 SVGAGI. The V gene end was trimmed by 5 bases and the J gene end by 7 bases; junction bases not matched to a gene: 8. In nucleotides, the CDR3 is TGTGCCAGCAGTCTTGACAGGGTGCGGAATTCACCCCTCCACTTT. It codes for CASSLDRVRNSPLHF.

The chain employs TRBV5-1 and TRBJ2-6; D might be TRBD2 (6 bases). The CDR3 has 17 amino acids. The germline gives CDR1 SGHRS, CDR2 YFSETQ. The V end lost 4 bases, the J end lost 0 bases, and 14 bases lay between the germline ends. The CDR3: CASSPIGSTSGANVLTF. The CDR3 nucleotides read TGCGCCAGCAGCCCGATCGGGAGCACCTCTGGGGCCAACGTCCTGACTTTC.

The chain recombines TRBV20-1 with TRBJ2-3, with D tentatively TRBD1 or TRBD2 (6 bases each). CDR1 is DFQATT and CDR2 is SNEGSKA in the germline V gene (reference sequence). The CDR3 covers 17 residues. Trimming took off 6 bases at V and 0 bases at J, with 22 bases between the two ends. In DNA form, the CDR3 reads TGCAGTGCACTCACCGCCGGGGGCAGCCCTAGCACAGATACGCAGTATTTT. As protein: CSALTAGGSPSTDTQYF.

This clonotype has only a few counts. The rearrangement uses TRBV27 and TRBJ1-1; TRBD1 is a possible D gene (6 bases). CDR1 is MNHEY, CDR2 SMNVEV, per germline (reference sequence). The CDR3 is 16 residues long. V was clipped by 7 bases and J by 1 base, with 19 bases between them. The DNA for the CDR3 is TGTGCCAGCACCACTGTGGGGGGGCGGAGGAACACTGAAGCTTTCTTT. It translates to CASTTVGGRRNTEAFF.

This clonotype turned up a few times. V gene TRBV2 combines with J gene TRBJ2-5; no firm D call. Germline V lookup: CDR1 SNHLY, CDR2 FYNNEI. The CDR3 consists of 15 residues. V was shortened by 6 bases and J by 2 bases, with 16 bases between the two germline ends. The CDR3 is CASRNRASDQETQYF. CDR3 nucleotides: TGTGCCAGCAGAAACCGGGCCTCAGATCAAGAGACCCAGTACTTC.

The chain is built from TRBV6-5 and TRBJ2-3; 7 nucleotides match TRBD1. The germline V gene has CDR1 MNHEY and CDR2 SVGAGI. The CDR3 totals 17 residues. The V gene end was trimmed by 4 bases and the J gene end by 2 bases; junction bases not matched to a gene: 12. The CDR3 DNA reads TGTGCCAGCAGTTCGGGGTTGACAGGGACATTCACAGATACGCAGTATTTT. Amino acids: CASSSGLTGTFTDTQYF.

This clonotype was counted a few times. The chain is built from TRBV7-2 and TRBJ2-7, with D possibly matching TRBD2 (5 bases). V was pared by 5 bases and J by 3 bases, with 14 bases between. CDR1 SGHTA and CDR2 FQGNSA come from the germline V gene. The CDR3 extends over 14 amino acids. CDR3 nucleotides: TGTGCCAGCAGCCGAGGGAGAGAGAACTACGAGCAGTACTTC. Translation gives CASSRGRENYEQYF.

This clonotype turned up a few times. The V and J genes are TRBV28 and TRBJ2-3; D not resolved. CDR1 is MDHEN and CDR2 is SYDVKM in the germline V gene. CDR3 length equals 12 residues. Written as DNA, the CDR3 is TGTGCAGGGCAGAGTAGCACAGATACGCAGTATTTT. Amino acid sequence: CAGQSSTDTQYF.

This clonotype was observed a few times. V usage is TRBV9 and J usage is TRBJ2-1; D may be TRBD1 (6 bases). V was trimmed by 6 bases and J by 6 bases, leaving 16 bases between them. Germline V CDR1 and CDR2: SGDLS, YYNGEE. The CDR3 runs 14 residues. The DNA of the CDR3 is TGTGCCAGCACCCCAGGACAGCCAACCAATGAGCAGTTCTTC. Protein product: CASTPGQPTNEQFF.

The rearrangement links TRBV5-1 to TRBJ2-3; 9 nucleotides agree with TRBD2. The germline CDR1 and CDR2 sequences are SGHRS and YFSETQ. CDR3 length: 15 residues. The trim removed 7 bases at V and 5 bases at J, leaving 11 bases unmatched. CDR3 nucleotides: TGCGCCAGCTCTCGGGCGGCGGGGGGGGAAGATACGCAGTATTTT. Protein sequence: CASSRAAGGEDTQYF.

This clonotype was seen more than once but under ten times. The chain carries TRBV6-2 or TRBV6-3 and TRBJ1-5; D not certain. The germline CDR1 and CDR2 sequences are MNHEY and SVGEGT. V gave up 5 bases and J gave up 2 bases, with 13 bases separating them. The CDR3 runs 15 residues. The CDR3 protein is CASSGRPDGNQPQHF. CDR3 sequence (DNA): TGTGCCAGCAGTGGCCGACCGGACGGCAATCAGCCCCAGCATTTT.

V and J are TRBV7-2 and TRBJ1-2, with 10 bases fitting TRBD1. CDR1 is SGHTA and CDR2 is FQGNSA in the germline V gene. V shed 0 bases and J 0 bases; nucleotides not matched to a gene: 4. The length of the CDR3 is 17 residues. The CDR3 DNA is TGTGCCAGCAGCTTAGCCGGGACAGGGGAGGCTAACTATGGCTACACCTTC. This gives the protein CASSLAGTGEANYGYTF.

In its sample, this clonotype was seen a few times. V gene TRBV6-4 combines with J gene TRBJ1-1, with unresolved D. The germline V gene encodes CDR1 MRHNA and CDR2 SNTAGT. This CDR3 spans 13 amino acids. Trimming stripped 6 bases from V and 3 bases from J, with 11 bases between. The CDR3 nucleotides read TGTGCCAGCAGCTTCACGGAGGACACTGAAGCTTTCTTT. Protein sequence: CASSFTEDTEAFF.

The V call is TRBV12-3 or TRBV12-4, the J call TRBJ1-3, with TRBD1 matching over 10 bases. J lost 4 bases, V lost 6 bases, and 18 bases had no gene match. This CDR3 contains 19 residues. The DNA of the CDR3 is TGTGCCAGCAGCTTATGGGACAGGGGTTTGATCGGGCAAGGAAACACCATATATTTT. It yields the protein CASSLWDRGLIGQGNTIYF.

In its sample, this clonotype was seen a few times. The V and J genes are TRBV9 and TRBJ2-2; 9 bases agree with TRBD2. This CDR3 is built from 15 residues. Per germline, CDR1 SGDLS and CDR2 YYNGEE. The V gene end was trimmed by 0 bases and the J gene end by 6 bases; junction bases not matched to a gene: 3. The CDR3, as DNA: TGTGCCAGCAGCGTAGTCGGCGGGGGGGCCGGGGAGCTGTTTTTT. Translating it yields CASSVVGGGAGELFF.

The rearrangement uses TRBV7-2 and TRBJ1-6, with TRBD1 identical over 8 bases. The length of the CDR3 is 16 residues. The V gene's germline CDR1 is SGHTA and CDR2 FQGNSA. The V segment lost 2 bases and the J segment 5 bases; nucleotides outside the gene matches: 5. CDR3 region: CASSLTPGGHNSPLHF. The DNA of the CDR3 is TGTGCCAGCAGCTTAACCCCAGGGGGCCATAATTCACCCCTCCACTTT.

The CDR3 DNA follows: TGTGCCAGCAGCAAGCTAGCGGGGGGGTTGAATGAGCAGTTCTTC. This sequence encodes CASSKLAGGLNEQFF. The chain combines TRBV11-2 with TRBJ2-1; 12 bases fit TRBD2. V was pared by 5 bases and J by 7 bases, with 6 bases of the junction left unmatched. The CDR3 totals 15 residues. The germline V gene has CDR1 SGHAT and CDR2 FQNNGV.

This clonotype occurred a few times. The chain has TRBV7-8 and TRBJ1-5; TRBD1 might be the D (5 bases). In germline, CDR1 is SGHVS, CDR2 FQNEAQ. V was clipped by 5 bases and J by 6 bases, with 17 bases between them. The CDR3 extends over 15 amino acids. CDR3 nucleotide sequence: TGTGCCAGCAGCCCCCGGGAGTCCACAGGTCAGCCCCAGCATTTT. It is translated as CASSPRESTGQPQHF. The complete variable domain, with remaining parts taken from reference TRBV7-8 and TRBJ1-5, reads GAGVSQSPRYKVAKRGQDVALRCDPISGHVSLFWYQQALGQGPEFLTYFQNEAQLDKSGLPSDRFFAERPEGSVSTLKIQRTQQEDSAVYLCASSPRESTGQPQHFGDGTRLSIL.

This chain joins TRBV19 and TRBJ2-2; D gene ambiguous. Germline loops: CDR1 LNHDA, CDR2 SQIVND (reference sequence). The V end lost 3 bases, the J end lost 3 bases, and 8 bases lay between the germline ends. The CDR3 runs 14 residues. The CDR3 DNA is TGTGCCAGTAGTATCGTAGGGTACACCGGGGAGCTGTTTTTT. This sequence encodes CASSIVGYTGELFF.